This TCR beta chain was profiled in a study of blood T cell repertoires in COVID-19. This study enrolled people aged roughly 18 to 90 from around 25 US geographic areas. Germline-derived CDR1 and CDR2 are SGHRS and YFSETQ. V was cut by 0 bases and J by 10 bases, with 14 bases left in between. This CDR3 comprises 15 residues. Measured with immunoSEQ multiplex PCR; TCRdb has only the in-frame clones, and not every one. The sample includes about 380,000 clones, roughly 91% of them seen just once. The sequence derives from a woman aged 18-29 years who had recovered from COVID-19. The rearrangement uses TRBV5-1 and TRBJ1-6; tentatively, D is TRBD1 (6 bases). What was sequenced was PBMCs or T cells enriched from blood (not recorded which). This chain's CDR3 is CASSLGTAISSPLHF. CDR3 coding DNA: TGCGCCAGCAGCTTGGGGACAGCAATTTCCTCACCCCTCCACTTT.